This T cell receptor (beta chain) originates from a study of CD8+ T cells in alopecia areata (dated by TCRdb to the late 2010s). For the wider study: The treated patients took part in an open-label pilot trial in which moderate-to-severe alopecia areata was treated with oral tofacitinib at 5 to 10 mg twice daily. Tofacitinib was given for 6 to 18 months, followed by 6 months of follow-up off drug to assess delayed response and recurrence. The study used high-throughput TCRbeta sequencing to examine T cell clonal expansion in alopecia areata, in both the C3H/HeJ mouse model and human patients. In humans, TCRbeta sequencing was performed on scalp tissue and on sorted CD4+ and CD8+ peripheral blood T cells from healthy controls and from patients with patchy or totalis/universalis alopecia areata. Biopsies were taken from tofacitinib-treated patients at baseline and at 4 and 24 weeks of treatment, and a later scalp biopsy was taken in several of the tofacitinib-treated patients. Scalp clonality was compared among normal scalp (n=4), patchy alopecia areata scalp (n=8), and alopecia totalis/universalis scalp (n=8). RNA was extracted with the PAXgene miRNA kit for fixed scalp, the miRNeasy kit for PBMCs, and the RNeasy kit for mouse skin. TCRbeta CDR3 regions were amplified by immunoSEQ multiplex PCR with 35 Vbeta forward and 13 Jbeta reverse primers.

Overall study results and their limits: Lesional scalp, especially in alopecia totalis/universalis, showed higher clonality and more expanded CD8+ clones than normal scalp, suggesting antigenic drive. Resident alphabeta T cells in normal human skin are also sequenced, complicating scalp TCR repertoire analysis, unlike mouse skin dominated by gammadelta T cells. Compared with mice, TCR sequences shared between patients were less clear, possibly partly because of HLA diversity across the patient population.

Comment on this clone: Its antigen is currently not known. No quality values exist for individual bases; no much larger clone is one base distant.

Spanning cysteine to phenylalanine, the CDR3 consists of 14 amino acids. Solely the CDR3 DNA is kept, with 42 bases framed from the first base. The germline V gene specifies SGHRS as CDR1 and YFSETQ as CDR2. V gives up 0 bases and J gives up 6 bases, and the segment between their germline ends measures 9 bases. Lesional scalp punch biopsies and peripheral blood were collected from alopecia areata patients. After PBMCs were isolated by density centrifugation and stained for CD3, CD4 and CD8, a FACSAria was used to sort CD4+ and CD8+ T cells. Libraries were made using the immunoSEQ multiplex PCR assay. RNA was extracted from all samples and reverse transcribed into cDNA as template for TCR sequencing. SuperScript III was used for first-strand cDNA synthesis, primed with a 2:1 mix of oligo-dT and random hexamers. Amplification bias was assessed with a synthetic immune receptor repertoire, and residual bias was removed computationally. In the source study's methods: Raw reads were preprocessed to remove errors, and CDR3 was defined by IMGT conventions from the conserved cysteine to phenylalanine. Clonality was computed by normalizing Shannon entropy by log2 of the number of productive unique TCRs and subtracting the result from 1. CD4 or CD8 identity of scalp clones was inferred by cross-referencing scalp TCRbeta sequences with sorted blood CD4 and CD8 repertoires. This is the immuneACCESS table as TCRdb keeps it, with only in-frame sequences that have V and J called. A part of the clones is gone; compared with another copy, unresolved V genes explain less than half, and the rest is unexplained. That table is the source of V, J and clone size, and D and trimming were worked out from the DNA. The sample table holds 150,000 or so clones, of which roughly 50% were seen once. The ten largest clones take up about 6.4% of the sample.

The sequence was collected from a human donor with alopecia areata. The rearrangement joined TRBV5-1 to TRBJ1-4, with the D gene call left open. Sequencing was done on a sample of CD4+ T cells sorted from blood. The encoded CDR3 is CASSLGPPDEKLFF. The DNA is as follows: TGCGCCAGCAGCTTGGGACCTCCTGATGAAAAACTGTTTTTT.